This TCR beta chain emerged from a study of shared clonotypes between healthy human individuals. With regard to this clone: The same CDR3 arises from other DNA sequences in this sample as well.

V lost 3 bases and J 3 bases, leaving 2 bases between the germline ends. Per the germline V gene, CDR1 is SGDLS and CDR2 is YYNGEE. The CDR3 sequence is 11 residues long. The table came from immunoSEQ multiplex PCR; TCRdb's copy has only in-frame clones and leaves some out. The top ten clones hold about 0.11% of a sample with some 600,000 clones, around 96% of them seen once. CD45RO-negative cells were positively selected for CCR7, leaving out terminally differentiated effector memory CD45RA+ cells. V and J are TRBV9 and TRBJ2-3; no firm D call. The specimen sequenced was naive CD8+ T cells sorted from blood. This sequence was found in a woman aged 25 to 39 in good health. The CDR3 DNA sequence: TGTGCCAGCAGCGCTACAGATACGCAGTATTTT. The encoded protein is CASSATDTQYF.